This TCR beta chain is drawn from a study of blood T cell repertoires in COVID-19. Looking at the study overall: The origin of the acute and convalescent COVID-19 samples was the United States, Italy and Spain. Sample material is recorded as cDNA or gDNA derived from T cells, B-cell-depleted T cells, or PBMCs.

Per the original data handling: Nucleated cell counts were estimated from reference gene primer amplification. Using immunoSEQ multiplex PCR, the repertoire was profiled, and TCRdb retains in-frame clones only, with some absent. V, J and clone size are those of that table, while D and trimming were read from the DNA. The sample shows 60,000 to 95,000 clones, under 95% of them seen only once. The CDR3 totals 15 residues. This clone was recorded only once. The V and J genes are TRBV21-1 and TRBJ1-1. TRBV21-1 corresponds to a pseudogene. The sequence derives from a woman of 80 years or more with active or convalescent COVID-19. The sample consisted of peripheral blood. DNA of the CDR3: TGTGCCAGCAGCAAGGACTCCCCCGGGGACACTGAAGCTTTCTTT. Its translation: CASSKDSPGDTEAFF.